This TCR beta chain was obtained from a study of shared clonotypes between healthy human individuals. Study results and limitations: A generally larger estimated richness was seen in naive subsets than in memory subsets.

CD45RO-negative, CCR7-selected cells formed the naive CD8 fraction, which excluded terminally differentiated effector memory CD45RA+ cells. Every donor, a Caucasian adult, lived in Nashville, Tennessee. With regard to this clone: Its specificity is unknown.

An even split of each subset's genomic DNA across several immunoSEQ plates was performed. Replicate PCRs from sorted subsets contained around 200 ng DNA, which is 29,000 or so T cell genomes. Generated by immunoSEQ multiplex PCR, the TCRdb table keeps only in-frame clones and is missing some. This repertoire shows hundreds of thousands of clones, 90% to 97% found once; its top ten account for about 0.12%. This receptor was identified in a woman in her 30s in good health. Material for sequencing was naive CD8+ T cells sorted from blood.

The CDR3: CASSWDFFNTDTQYF. DNA of the CDR3: TGTGCCAGCAGTTGGGACTTTTTCAACACAGATACGCAGTATTTT. This chain connects TRBV27 to TRBJ2-3, with D perhaps matching TRBD2 (6 bases). The V end was cut by 4 bases, the J end by 2 bases, with 13 bases between. CDR1 is MNHEY, CDR2 SMNVEV, per germline (reference sequence). The CDR3 loop spans 15 amino acids.